A selection of T cell receptor beta chains follows, all from one sample in a study of identifying expanded T cells in peripheral blood. Libraries were prepared by immunoSEQ multiplex PCR; TCRdb keeps only in-frame clonotypes and omits some of them. The sample contains 100,000 to 110,000 clones, 88% of which appear only once. Material: blood. These receptors were taken from a person aged 18-69 years in good health. Each CDR3 is given with its conserved first and last residue. A D gene is named only where the DNA matches it firmly. The listing skips clone size in some rows; elsewhere it reads once, few, many or a size class.

cdr3_nt: TGTGCCAGCAGTTTGGACAGGGGCATCGGAACTGAAGCTTTCTTT
cdr3_aa: CASSLDRGIGTEAFF
clone_size: .
j_call: TRBJ1-1
d_call: TRBD1
v_call: TRBV27

cdr3_nt: TGTGCCAGCAGCTTAAGGACAGGGGTCGGGGAGACCCAGTACTTC
cdr3_aa: CASSLRTGVGETQYF
clone_size: .
j_call: TRBJ2-5
d_call: TRBD1
v_call: TRBV7-9

cdr3_nt: TGTGCTAGTGGTTTGTGGACAGGGCAAGAGACCCAGTACTTC
cdr3_aa: CASGLWTGQETQYF
clone_size: .
j_call: TRBJ2-5
d_call: TRBD1
v_call: TRBV12-5

cdr3_nt: TGTGCCAGCAGCGCCAGGGGTAACTATGGCTACACCTTC
cdr3_aa: CASSARGNYGYTF
clone_size: .
j_call: TRBJ1-2
d_call: .
v_call: TRBV5-6

cdr3_nt: TGCGCCAGCAGCTTGGGACTAGCGGGATCCGCGGGGATAGATACGCAGTATTTT
cdr3_aa: CASSLGLAGSAGIDTQYF
clone_size: .
j_call: TRBJ2-3
d_call: TRBD2
v_call: TRBV5-1

cdr3_nt: TGTGCCAGCGGGGAAAGGCGGCTCCAAGAGACCCAGTACTTC
cdr3_aa: CASGERRLQETQYF
clone_size: .
j_call: TRBJ2-5
d_call: .
v_call: TRBV6-5

cdr3_nt: TGTGCCAGCAGCCACAAACGGGGACAGGGCGTTAGGGAGACCCAGTACTTC
cdr3_aa: CASSHKRGQGVRETQYF
clone_size: .
j_call: TRBJ2-5
d_call: TRBD1
v_call: TRBV11-2

cdr3_nt: TGCGCCAGCAGTATGGACGGCTCCTACAATGAGCAGTTCTTC
cdr3_aa: CASSMDGSYNEQFF
clone_size: .
j_call: TRBJ2-1
d_call: .
v_call: TRBV5-1

cdr3_nt: TGTGCCAGTAGTCTGACCGCGGGCAGGGGTATCTATGGCTACACCTTC
cdr3_aa: CASSLTAGRGIYGYTF
clone_size: .
j_call: TRBJ1-2
d_call: .
v_call: TRBV19

cdr3_nt: TGTGCCAGCAGTGGCCCCAGAACCTTACAGGGCCGGGAGACCCAGTACTTC
cdr3_aa: CASSGPRTLQGRETQYF
clone_size: once
j_call: TRBJ2-5
d_call: .
v_call: TRBV2

cdr3_nt: TGTGCCAGCGGGCCCCTCACTGAAGCTTTCTTT
cdr3_aa: CASGPLTEAFF
clone_size: .
j_call: TRBJ1-1
d_call: .
v_call: TRBV27

cdr3_nt: TGTGCCAGCAGTTACGGAGCGGGGGGGCGGGGAGAGACCCAGTACTTC
cdr3_aa: CASSYGAGGRGETQYF
clone_size: .
j_call: TRBJ2-5
d_call: TRBD2
v_call: TRBV6-5

cdr3_nt: TGTGCTAGTCGGAGGGCATCCGGATCCCCTATCTCCTACAATGAGCAGTTCTTC
cdr3_aa: CASRRASGSPISYNEQFF
clone_size: .
j_call: TRBJ2-1
d_call: .
v_call: TRBV12-5

cdr3_nt: TGTGCCAGCAGCCAACTGCGGACTAGCGGGGTAACAGATACGCAGTATTTT
cdr3_aa: CASSQLRTSGVTDTQYF
clone_size: .
j_call: TRBJ2-3
d_call: TRBD2
v_call: TRBV5-4

cdr3_nt: TGTGCCAGCAGCTCCCAGAATTCGGCTGAAGCTTTCTTT
cdr3_aa: CASSSQNSAEAFF
clone_size: .
j_call: TRBJ1-1
d_call: .
v_call: TRBV5-4

cdr3_nt: TGTGCCAGCAGGCAGGGACAGGCGCGTTACAATGAGCAGTTCTTC
cdr3_aa: CASRQGQARYNEQFF
clone_size: .
j_call: TRBJ2-1
d_call: TRBD1
v_call: TRBV6-1

cdr3_nt: TGTGCCAGTAGGCCAGGGGGCAATCAGCCCCAGCATTTT
cdr3_aa: CASRPGGNQPQHF
clone_size: few
j_call: TRBJ1-5
d_call: .
v_call: TRBV19

cdr3_nt: TGTGCCAGCAGCTTAGGGGGAGGGGCAACTAATGAAAAACTGTTTTTT
cdr3_aa: CASSLGGGATNEKLFF
clone_size: .
j_call: TRBJ1-4
d_call: .
v_call: TRBV7-8

cdr3_nt: TGCAGCGGCATGACTAGCGGGGGCGAGCAGTACTTC
cdr3_aa: CSGMTSGGEQYF
clone_size: .
j_call: TRBJ2-7
d_call: TRBD2
v_call: TRBV29-1

cdr3_nt: TGTGCCAGCAGTTACGGGTCGGGAGGTCAGCCCCAGCATTTT
cdr3_aa: CASSYGSGGQPQHF
clone_size: .
j_call: TRBJ1-5
d_call: .
v_call: TRBV6-5

cdr3_nt: TGCGCCAGCAGCTTGGCTCGGACGGCCGCCTACGAGCAGTACTTC
cdr3_aa: CASSLARTAAYEQYF
clone_size: once
j_call: TRBJ2-7
d_call: .
v_call: TRBV5-1

cdr3_nt: TGTGCCAGCAGTGAATATCTACTCCTCACAGATACGCAGTATTTT
cdr3_aa: CASSEYLLLTDTQYF
clone_size: once
j_call: TRBJ2-3
d_call: .
v_call: TRBV2

cdr3_nt: TGTGCCATCAGTCACCGACAGGGTTATTCACCCCTCCACTTT
cdr3_aa: CAISHRQGYSPLHF
clone_size: .
j_call: TRBJ1-6
d_call: TRBD1
v_call: TRBV10-3

cdr3_nt: TGTGCCAGTATGGGCCAGAGCTACGAGCAGTACTTC
cdr3_aa: CASMGQSYEQYF
clone_size: .
j_call: TRBJ2-7
d_call: .
v_call: TRBV19

cdr3_nt: TGTGCCAGCAGTACCTCGGGACAGGGCTACGAGCAGTACTTC
cdr3_aa: CASSTSGQGYEQYF
clone_size: .
j_call: TRBJ2-7
d_call: TRBD1
v_call: TRBV6-6

cdr3_nt: TGTGCCTGGAGTAGAATACAGGGGGCCTACGAGCAGTACTTC
cdr3_aa: CAWSRIQGAYEQYF
clone_size: .
j_call: TRBJ2-7
d_call: TRBD1
v_call: TRBV30

cdr3_nt: TGTGCCAGCAGCCAAGAGTCCTTTATGAACACTGAAGCTTTCTTT
cdr3_aa: CASSQESFMNTEAFF
clone_size: .
j_call: TRBJ1-1
d_call: .
v_call: TRBV4-2

cdr3_nt: TGTGCCAGCAGCTTTGGCGAGGGGGACGAGACCCAGTACTTC
cdr3_aa: CASSFGEGDETQYF
clone_size: medium-sized
j_call: TRBJ2-5
d_call: .
v_call: TRBV7-6